This TCR beta chain was found in a study of blood T cell repertoires in COVID-19. Study as a whole: Both acute and convalescent COVID-19 samples were obtained from the United States, Italy and Spain. Sources were T cells, B-cell-depleted T cells, or PBMCs; the material itself was cDNA or gDNA.

Original processing methods: It was from reference gene primer amplification that nucleated cell counts were estimated. The assay was immunoSEQ multiplex PCR, and TCRdb's table has in-frame clones only and misses some. For V, J and clone size, that table is used; D and trimming come from the DNA. The sample consists of 120,000 to 150,000 clones, approximately 88% of them appearing once. Germline lookup yields CDR1 SGDLS and CDR2 YYNGEE. V trimming: 0 bases; J trimming: 7 bases; junction bases outside the gene matches: 7. This CDR3 is built from 17 residues. Sequenced: peripheral blood. This clonotype was obtained from a human donor in a cohort sampled during active COVID-19. The chain employs TRBV9 and TRBJ2-1; 13 positions agree with TRBD2. CDR3 residues: CASSVGGGLAGKNEQFF. CDR3 coding DNA: TGTGCCAGCAGCGTAGGAGGGGGACTAGCGGGGAAGAATGAGCAGTTCTTC.